Below, one TCR beta chain is given with its context. What it recognizes is unknown. Other DNA sequences in this sample translate to the same CDR3. RNA extraction and reverse transcription yielded cDNA as sequencing template. The table came from immunoSEQ multiplex PCR; TCRdb's copy has only in-frame clones and leaves some out. The data hold 270,000 or so clones, with roughly 64% observed a single time. Sample treatment: oral pan-JAK inhibitor, 5-10 mg twice daily. PBMCs served as the source from which CD4+ and CD8+ T cells were sorted. This sample was included in a study of CD8+ T cells in alopecia areata. Study in general: Treated patients received oral tofacitinib, 5 to 10 mg twice daily. Percent affected scalp area, the SALT score, rated treated patients' severity. Study conclusions and caveats: Numerous expanded lesional clones remained in scalp and blood during tofacitinib.

Germline V gene lookup returns CDR1 SGHTA and CDR2 FQGNSA. This CDR3 spans 13 amino acids. V shed 1 base and J shed 9 bases, with 7 bases lying between them. The sequence came from a human donor with alopecia areata. The sequenced sample was CD4+ T cells sorted from blood, obtained at week 24, from a patient treated with tofacitinib. The rearrangement links TRBV7-2 to TRBJ1-6; D call uncertain. The CDR3 sequence: CASSLGSGSPLHF. The DNA of the CDR3 is TGTGCCAGCAGCTTAGGATCAGGTTCACCCCTCCACTTT.